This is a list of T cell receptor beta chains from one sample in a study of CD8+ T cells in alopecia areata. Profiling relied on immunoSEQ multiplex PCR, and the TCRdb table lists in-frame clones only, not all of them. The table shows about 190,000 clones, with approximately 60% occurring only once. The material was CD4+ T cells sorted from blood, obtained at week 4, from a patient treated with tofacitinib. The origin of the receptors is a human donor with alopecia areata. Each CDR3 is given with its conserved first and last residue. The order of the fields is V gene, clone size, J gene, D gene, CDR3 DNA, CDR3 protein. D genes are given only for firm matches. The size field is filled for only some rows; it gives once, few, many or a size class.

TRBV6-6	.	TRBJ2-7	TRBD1	TGTGCCAGCAGCCGGGACAGGGGGACCTACGAGCAGTACTTC	CASSRDRGTYEQYF
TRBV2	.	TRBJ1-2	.	TGTGCCAGCTCCCTGCAGGCGACCTATGGCTACACCTTC	CASSLQATYGYTF
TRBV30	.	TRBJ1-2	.	TGTGCCTGCGACGCTAACAGGGTAAACTATGGCTACACCTTC	CACDANRVNYGYTF
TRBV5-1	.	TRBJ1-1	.	TGCGCCAGCAGCTCACAGGGATCCGGAACTGAAGCTTTCTTT	CASSSQGSGTEAFF
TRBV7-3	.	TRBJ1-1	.	TGTGCCAGCGGTTACTCAGGGAACACTGAAGCTTTCTTT	CASGYSGNTEAFF
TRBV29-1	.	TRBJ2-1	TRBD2	TGCAGCGCCTACTTACTAGCGGGAGGGTTCTTC	CSAYLLAGGFF
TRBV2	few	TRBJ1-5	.	TGTGCCAGCAGTGTGGCCGGGACGGGATATCAGCCCCAGCATTTT	CASSVAGTGYQPQHF
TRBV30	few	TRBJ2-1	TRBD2	TGTGCCTGGAGTGCTGGACTAGTATATGAGCAGTTCTTC	CAWSAGLVYEQFF
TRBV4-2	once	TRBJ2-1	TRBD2	TGTGCCAGCAGCCAAGATACTAGCGGGGCTAGCTCCTACAATGAGCAGTTCTTC	CASSQDTSGASSYNEQFF
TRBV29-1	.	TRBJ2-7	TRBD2	TGCAGCGTTGATAATGGCCTAGCGGGAGAGGGGGAGCAGTACTTC	CSVDNGLAGEGEQYF
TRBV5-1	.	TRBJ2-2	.	TGCGCCAGCAACAGTGGGAACACCGGGGAGCTGTTTTTT	CASNSGNTGELFF
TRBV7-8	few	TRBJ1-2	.	TGTGCCAGCAGCTTAGCCGATGGGAACGGCTACACCTTC	CASSLADGNGYTF
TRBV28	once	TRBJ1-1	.	TGTGCCAGCACCACAACAGGGCGAGCTTTCTTT	CASTTTGRAFF
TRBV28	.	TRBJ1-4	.	TGTGCCAGCAGTATTGTTAATGAAAAACTGTTTTTT	CASSIVNEKLFF
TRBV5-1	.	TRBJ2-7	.	TGCGCCAGCAGCCCAGAAGGTTTGTACGAGCAGTACTTC	CASSPEGLYEQYF
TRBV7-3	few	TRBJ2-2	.	TGTGCCAGCAGCCACGTGCCGGGACACCTCTCCGGGGAGCTGTTTTTT	CASSHVPGHLSGELFF
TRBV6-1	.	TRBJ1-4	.	TGTGCCAGCAGGACCCCGCGGGGCCTTAATGAAAAACTGTTTTTT	CASRTPRGLNEKLFF
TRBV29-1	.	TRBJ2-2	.	TGCAGCGTGCAGAACACCGGGGAGCTGTTTTTT	CSVQNTGELFF
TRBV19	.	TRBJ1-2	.	TGTGCCAGTAGTATAGATTTCCGGGGCCGTCCCTATGGCTACACCTTC	CASSIDFRGRPYGYTF
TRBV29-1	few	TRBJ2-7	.	TGCAGCGTTGAAGATGGAGTCGCAAACTCCTACGAGCAGTACTTC	CSVEDGVANSYEQYF
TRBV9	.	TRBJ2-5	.	TGTGCCAGCAGCGGGAGCGTGTCGCCCGGCCAAGAGACCCAGTACTTC	CASSGSVSPGQETQYF
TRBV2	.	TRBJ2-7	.	TGTGCCAGCAGTGAAATAGTGGGCGGAGGCTCCTACGAGCAGTACTTC	CASSEIVGGGSYEQYF
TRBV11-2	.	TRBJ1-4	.	TGTGCCAGCAGCTCAAACCGTAATGAAAAACTGTTTTTT	CASSSNRNEKLFF
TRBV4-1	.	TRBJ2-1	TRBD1	TGCGCCAGCTTCAACGCAATCGGCAGGGACAGGGGGGACCGCCGGCACAATGAGCAGTTCTTC	CASFNAIGRDRGDRRHNEQFF
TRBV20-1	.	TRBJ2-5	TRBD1	TGCAGTGCCATGACAGGGCAGACCCAGTACTTC	CSAMTGQTQYF
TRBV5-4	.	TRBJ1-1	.	TGTGCCAGCAGCCAACCTGGAACAGGAGATAACACTGAAGCTTTCTTT	CASSQPGTGDNTEAFF
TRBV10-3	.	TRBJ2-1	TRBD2	TGTGCCATCAGCCCTGGGGGGGGTAACAATGAGCAGTTCTTC	CAISPGGGNNEQFF
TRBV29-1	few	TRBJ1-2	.	TGCAGCGTTGATACAGGAGCATATGGCTACACCTTC	CSVDTGAYGYTF
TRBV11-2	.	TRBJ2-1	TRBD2	TGTGCCAGCAGCTCCGGGACTAGCGGCACCCATGAGCAGTTCTTC	CASSSGTSGTHEQFF
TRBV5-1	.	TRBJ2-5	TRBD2	TGCGCCAGCAGCCTTAGCGGGAGTCTGGAGACCCAGTACTTC	CASSLSGSLETQYF
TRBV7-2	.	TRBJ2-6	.	TGTGCCAGCAGCCCATTGACGGTTTCTGGGGCCAACGTCCTGACTTTC	CASSPLTVSGANVLTF
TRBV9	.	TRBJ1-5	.	TGTGCCAGCAGCCCAGGGACTGGCCTCGGACCCCAGCATTTT	CASSPGTGLGPQHF
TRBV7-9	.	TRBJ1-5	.	TGTGCCAGCAGCTTAGCGCTCGTGCATCAGCCCCAGCATTTT	CASSLALVHQPQHF
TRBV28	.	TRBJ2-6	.	TGTGCCAGCAGCTTTCCTCCGGGGAGCTCTGGGGCCAACGTCCTGACTTTC	CASSFPPGSSGANVLTF
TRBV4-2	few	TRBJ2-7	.	TGTGCCAGCAGCCAAGATGTCAGGGGAGGCGAGCAGTACTTC	CASSQDVRGGEQYF
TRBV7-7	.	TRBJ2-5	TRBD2	TGTGCTAGCAGCTTAGGAGCGGGAGGTGGCCAAGAGACCCAGTACTTC	CASSLGAGGGQETQYF
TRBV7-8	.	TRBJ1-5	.	TGTGCCAGCAGCCCGAAAACAGGGCAGCCCCAGCATTTT	CASSPKTGQPQHF
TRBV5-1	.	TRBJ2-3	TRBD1	TGCGCCAGCGGACAGGGGATTAGCACAGATACGCAGTATTTT	CASGQGISTDTQYF
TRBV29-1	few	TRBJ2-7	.	TGCAGCGTCTACAAGCTTCGACAGACTGCCTACGAGCAGTACTTC	CSVYKLRQTAYEQYF
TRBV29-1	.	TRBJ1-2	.	TGCAGCGTTGTAGGGGCGGATACGGGTAGGACCTTC	CSVVGADTGRTF
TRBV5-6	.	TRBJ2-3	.	TGTGCCAGCAGCTCTCAGGGGACAGATACGCAGTATTTT	CASSSQGTDTQYF
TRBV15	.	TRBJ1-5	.	TGTGCCACCAGCAGAGATTCAGGGTACAATCAGCCCCAGCATTTT	CATSRDSGYNQPQHF
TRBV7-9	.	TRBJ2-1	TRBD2	TGTGCCAGCAGCGTCTCGAGCGGGAGGTACGATGAGCAGTTCTTC	CASSVSSGRYDEQFF
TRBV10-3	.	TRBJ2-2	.	TGTGCCATCAGTGACCCTAGCCGAAACACCGGGGAGCTGTTTTTT	CAISDPSRNTGELFF
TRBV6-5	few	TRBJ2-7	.	TGTGCCAGCAGTTATACGGGACGTAACGAGCAGTACTTC	CASSYTGRNEQYF
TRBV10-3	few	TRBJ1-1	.	TGTGCCACCTCGCCGGGTAGAGGTATAACTGAAGCTTTCTTT	CATSPGRGITEAFF
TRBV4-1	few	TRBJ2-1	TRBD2	TGCGCCAGCCGACCCGGGGGAGGGTTCTACAATGAGCAGTTCTTC	CASRPGGGFYNEQFF
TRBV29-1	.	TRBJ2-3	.	TGCAGCGTTCGTAGGGATTCTAGCACAGATACGCAGTATTTT	CSVRRDSSTDTQYF
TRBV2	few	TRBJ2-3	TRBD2	TGTGCCAGCAGACGCCGGGACTATACATCGGGAGATACGCAGTATTTT	CASRRRDYTSGDTQYF